The subject of this entry is one T cell receptor beta chain. Antigen: not known. Germline values: CDR1 SEHNR, CDR2 FQNEAQ (reference sequence). Trimming pared 4 bases from V and 8 bases from J, leaving 17 bases between. This CDR3 has 14 residues. The method was immunoSEQ multiplex PCR; TCRdb's version includes in-frame clones alone and lacks a portion of them. The data show about 39,000 clones, more than 75% seen once. This sample was included in a study of chemoradiotherapy in HPV16-positive cancers. Overall study results and limits: Only two HPV16-positive patients supplied the functional HPV-specificity definition. Better recurrence-free survival went with HPV-responsive T-cell expansion in HPV16-positive patients. During treatment, candidate HPV-specific clones and E7-related motifs expanded in tumor.

J is TRBJ1-1 and V is TRBV7-9; no definite D call. The sequence came from a human donor with HPV-associated anogenital cancer. Sequencing was performed on blood, taken from a patient who underwent chemoradiotherapy. CDR3 in amino acids: CASSYDGFSGEAFF. DNA for the CDR3: TGTGCCAGCAGCTATGATGGTTTTTCCGGGGAAGCTTTCTTT.